The present entry profiles one T cell receptor beta chain with its context. V dropped 5 bases and J dropped 8; count of bases not matched to a gene: 8. The germline V gene has CDR1 SGHTA and CDR2 FQGNSA. This CDR3 has 14 amino acids. The entry originates in a study of CD8 T cells in Susac syndrome. When the RNA was reverse transcribed, random hexamers were used with an input of 0.5 to 1 ug. Across 54 Vbeta and 13 Jbeta, TCR beta CDR3 was amplified with immunoSEQ multiplex PCR. TCRdb passed the immunoSEQ multiplex PCR reads through MiXCR, listing each CDR3 protein once. The table lists approximately 150,000 distinct CDR3 sequences, around 96% of them singletons, with 0.11% in the top ten.

This chain uses TRBV7-2 with TRBJ2-1; 8 positions match TRBD2. Material: CD4+ T cells from PBMCs. The clonotype was recovered from a human donor with multiple sclerosis. The CDR3 is CASSETSGRHEQFF. The CDR3 DNA sequence: TGTGCCAGCAGCGAAACTAGCGGTCGGCATGAGCAGTTCTTC.